This T cell receptor (beta chain) came from a study of T cells in localized non-small cell lung cancer (dated by TCRdb to the early 2020s). A note on the overall study: T cell repertoires of fewer than 250 early-stage NSCLC patients were analyzed, with tumors being compared against uninvolved tumor-adjacent lungs. All 240 or so NSCLC patients in the cohort were treatment-naive and had localized lung tumors that were resected. The mean age of the NSCLC patients was roughly 63 years, with 120 to 150 men and approximately 100 women. Study-level results and caveats: A median of around 62 of the top 100 tumor clones turned up in the paired uninvolved adjacent lung, and under 30 of those clones also ranked among the top 100 of that same adjacent lung. The highest T cell clonality was observed in uninvolved tumor-adjacent lung, where clonality exceeded that of tumor, suggesting that antigenic responses were more focused in uninvolved tumor-adjacent lung. Since the design was exploratory, TCR variables were selected using unadjusted p-values with no false-discovery rate correction. Longer overall survival was associated with higher blood T cell density, whereas shorter survival was associated with higher adjacent-lung clonality. Multi-region tumor sequencing was not performed, so intratumor heterogeneity could not be excluded.

The immunoSEQ Assay was used to sequence TCR beta CDR3 regions from DNA. From the authors' description of their analysis: T cell density was computed as TCR beta template counts normalized to usable DNA estimated by amplifying housekeeping genes. Richness was estimated using the preseqR package, with extrapolation to 400,000 templates for PBMC samples and to 120,000 templates for tissue samples. Clonality was taken to be one minus Pielou's evenness. To identify tissue-enriched TCRs, differential abundance testing was run on productive amino-acid clonotypes with a minimum total count of 5 and an alpha of 0.1. The Jaccard Index and the Morisita Overlap Index were used to measure repertoire overlap between compartments. GLIPH grouped TCR beta CDR3s together with public tetramer-defined viral CDR3s, and a viral motif had to include at least three viral sequences and also show V-gene enrichment. The table comes from immuneACCESS by way of TCRdb, which keeps in-frame sequences with V and J called. Part of the clones is missing from these tables; in studies checked, under half for an unresolved V gene and the rest for unknown reasons. V, J and clone size were drawn from that table, and D and trimming were deduced from the DNA. In all, the sample holds thousands of clones, and around 40% of those were seen once. Jointly, the top ten make up approximately 25% of the sample.

V loses 4 bases of germline sequence and J loses 4 bases, and the interval between the two ends is 8 bases. Including cysteine and phenylalanine, the CDR3 has 13 amino acids. Just the 39-base CDR3 DNA is kept, in frame starting at base 1. CDR1 and CDR2 (SQVTM, ANQGSEA) derive from the germline V gene. Of note for this clone: Its antigen has not been determined. No much larger clone is present one base from it, and per-base qualities are unavailable.

Uninvolved adjacent lung was taken at least 2 cm from the tumor margin and confirmed free of atypia by two independent pathologists. At diagnosis, peripheral blood, uninvolved tumor-adjacent lung and tumor were collected and were preserved as a mix of fresh-frozen and FFPE material. The specimen comprised normal lung tissue next to the tumor, sampled before any cancer treatment. The clonotype originates from a male donor at least 60 years old with stage I lung adenocarcinoma. Recombination linked TRBV29-1 to TRBJ2-6; TRBD2 is possibly the D segment (5 matching bases). This receptor carries the CDR3 CSVGGPGANVLTF. The DNA sequence is given as TGCAGCGTTGGAGGGCCAGGGGCCAACGTCCTGACTTTC.